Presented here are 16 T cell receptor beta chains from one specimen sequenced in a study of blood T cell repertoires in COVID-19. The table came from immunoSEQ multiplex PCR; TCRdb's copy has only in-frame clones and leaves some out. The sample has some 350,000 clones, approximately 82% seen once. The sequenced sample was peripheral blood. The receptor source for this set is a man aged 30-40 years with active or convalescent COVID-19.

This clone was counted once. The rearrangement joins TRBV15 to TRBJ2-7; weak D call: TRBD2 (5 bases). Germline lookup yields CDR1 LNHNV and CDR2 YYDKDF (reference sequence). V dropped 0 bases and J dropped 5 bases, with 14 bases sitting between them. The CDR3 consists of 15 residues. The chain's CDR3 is CATSRDREGWNEQYF. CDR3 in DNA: TGTGCCACCAGCAGAGATAGAGAGGGATGGAACGAGCAGTACTTC.

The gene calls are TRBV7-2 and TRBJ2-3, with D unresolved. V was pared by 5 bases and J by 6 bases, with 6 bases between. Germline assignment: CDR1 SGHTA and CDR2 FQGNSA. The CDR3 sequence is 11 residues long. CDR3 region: CASSQADTQYF. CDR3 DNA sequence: TGTGCCAGCAGCCAGGCGGATACGCAGTATTTT.

The CDR3 bases are TGTGCCAGCAGCTTTCTAGCGCTCACAGATACGCAGTATTTT. This gives the protein CASSFLALTDTQYF. This chain links TRBV5-4 with TRBJ2-3; D might be TRBD2 (6 bases). The length of the CDR3 is 14 residues. Germline loops: CDR1 SGHNT, CDR2 YYREEE (reference sequence). Trimming cost V 2 bases and J 2 bases, with 9 bases left between them.

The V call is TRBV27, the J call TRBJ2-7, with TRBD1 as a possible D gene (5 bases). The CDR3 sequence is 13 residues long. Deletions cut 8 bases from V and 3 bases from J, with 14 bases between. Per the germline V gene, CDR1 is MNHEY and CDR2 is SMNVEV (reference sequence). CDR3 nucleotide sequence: TGTGCCAGCTTCGGGCAGGGCAGCTACGAGCAGTACTTC. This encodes CASFGQGSYEQYF.

The CDR3 region has the DNA TGCAGCGTTGAGGGAGCGGGCCGCTACGAGCAGTACTTC. Protein sequence: CSVEGAGRYEQYF. This sequence joins TRBV29-1 and TRBJ2-7; perhaps TRBD2 as D (6 bases). Germline CDR1 is SQVTM and CDR2 is ANQGSEA. This CDR3 has 13 amino acids. The V and J ends lost 3 bases and 3 bases respectively, with 12 bases between them.

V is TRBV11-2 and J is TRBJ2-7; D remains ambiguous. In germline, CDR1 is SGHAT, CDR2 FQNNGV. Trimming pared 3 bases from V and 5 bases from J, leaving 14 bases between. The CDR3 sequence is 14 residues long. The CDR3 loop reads CASSFDSLRDEQYF. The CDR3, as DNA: TGTGCCAGCAGCTTCGACTCCCTACGTGACGAGCAGTACTTC.

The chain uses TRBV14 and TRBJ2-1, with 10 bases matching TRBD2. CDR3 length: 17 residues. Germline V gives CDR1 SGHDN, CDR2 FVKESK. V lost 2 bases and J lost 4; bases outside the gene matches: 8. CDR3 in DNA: TGTGCCAGCAGCCAACCAGTGACTAGCGGGCATTACAATGAGCAGTTCTTC. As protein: CASSQPVTSGHYNEQFF.

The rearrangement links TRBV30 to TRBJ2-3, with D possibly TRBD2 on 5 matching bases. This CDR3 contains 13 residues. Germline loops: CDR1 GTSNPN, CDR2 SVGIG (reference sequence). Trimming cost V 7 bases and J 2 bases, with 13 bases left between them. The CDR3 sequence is CASPGRATDTQYF. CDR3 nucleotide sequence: TGTGCCTCCCCGGGAAGGGCCACAGATACGCAGTATTTT.

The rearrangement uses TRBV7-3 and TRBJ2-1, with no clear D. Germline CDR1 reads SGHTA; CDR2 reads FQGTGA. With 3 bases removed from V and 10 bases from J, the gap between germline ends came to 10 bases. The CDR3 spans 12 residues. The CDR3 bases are TGTGCCAGCAGCTTCTTCAACGGGGAGCAGTTCTTC. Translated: CASSFFNGEQFF.

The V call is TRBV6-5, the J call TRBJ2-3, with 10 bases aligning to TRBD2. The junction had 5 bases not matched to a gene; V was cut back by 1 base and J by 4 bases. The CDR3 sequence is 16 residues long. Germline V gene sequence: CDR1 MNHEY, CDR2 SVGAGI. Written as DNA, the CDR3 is TGTGCCAGCAGTTACTTCGCTAGCGGGAGAGCAGATACGCAGTATTTT. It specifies CASSYFASGRADTQYF.

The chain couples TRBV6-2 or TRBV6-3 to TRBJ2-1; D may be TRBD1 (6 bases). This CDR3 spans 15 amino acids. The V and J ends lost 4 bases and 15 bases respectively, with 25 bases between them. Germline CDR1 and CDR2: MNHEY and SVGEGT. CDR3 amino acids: CASSLSEQGIGSAFF. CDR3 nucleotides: TGTGCCAGCAGTTTATCGGAACAGGGCATAGGCTCAGCGTTCTTC.

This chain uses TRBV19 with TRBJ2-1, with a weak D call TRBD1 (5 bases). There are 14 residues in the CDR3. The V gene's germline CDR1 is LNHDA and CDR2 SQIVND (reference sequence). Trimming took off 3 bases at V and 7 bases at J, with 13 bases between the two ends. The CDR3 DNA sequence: TGTGCCAGTAGTATGGGGCCGCCTGGTAATGAGCAGTTCTTC. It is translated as CASSMGPPGNEQFF.

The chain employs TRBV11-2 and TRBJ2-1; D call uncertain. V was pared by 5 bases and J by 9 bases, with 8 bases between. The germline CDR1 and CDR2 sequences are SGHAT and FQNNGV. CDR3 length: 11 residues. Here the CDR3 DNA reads TGTGCCAGCAGCCCCCTCTTTGAGCAGTTCTTC. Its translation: CASSPLFEQFF. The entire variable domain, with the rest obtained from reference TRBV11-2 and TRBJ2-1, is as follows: EAGVAQSPRYKIIEKRQSVAFWCNPISGHATLYWYQQILGQGPKLLIQFQNNGVVDDSQLPKDRFSAERLKGVDSTLKIQPAKLEDSAVYLCASSPLFEQFFGPGTRLTVL.

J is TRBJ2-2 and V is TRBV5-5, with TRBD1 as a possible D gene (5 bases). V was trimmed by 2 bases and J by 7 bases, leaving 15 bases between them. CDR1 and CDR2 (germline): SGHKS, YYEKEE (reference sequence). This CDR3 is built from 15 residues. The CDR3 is CASSFSRGSSGELFF. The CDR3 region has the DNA TGTGCCAGCAGCTTTTCTAGGGGCTCGAGCGGGGAGCTGTTTTTT. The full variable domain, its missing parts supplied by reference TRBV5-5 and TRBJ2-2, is DAGVTQSPTHLIKTRGQQVTLRCSPISGHKSVSWYQQVLGQGPQFIFQYYEKEERGRGNFPDRFSARQFPNYSSELNVNALLLGDSALYLCASSFSRGSSGELFFGEGSRLTVL.

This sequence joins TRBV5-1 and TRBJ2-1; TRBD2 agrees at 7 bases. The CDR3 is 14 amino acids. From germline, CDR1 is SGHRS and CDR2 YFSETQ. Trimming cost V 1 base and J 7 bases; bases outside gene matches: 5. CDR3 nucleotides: TGCGCCAGCAGCTTGACTAGCGAGGGGAATGAGCAGTTCTTC. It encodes CASSLTSEGNEQFF. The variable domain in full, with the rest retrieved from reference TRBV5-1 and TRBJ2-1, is KAGVTQTPRYLIKTRGQQVTLSCSPISGHRSVSWYQQTPGQGLQFLFEYFSETQRNKGNFPGRFSGRQFSNSRSEMNVSTLELGDSALYLCASSLTSEGNEQFFGPGTRLTVL.

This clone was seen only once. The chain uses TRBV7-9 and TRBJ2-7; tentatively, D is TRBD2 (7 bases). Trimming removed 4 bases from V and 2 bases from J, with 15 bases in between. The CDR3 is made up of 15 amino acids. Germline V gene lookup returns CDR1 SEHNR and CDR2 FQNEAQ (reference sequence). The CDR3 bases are TGTGCCAGCAGCTCGGAGGGAGGGGGACCCTACGAGCAGTACTTC. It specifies CASSSEGGGPYEQYF.